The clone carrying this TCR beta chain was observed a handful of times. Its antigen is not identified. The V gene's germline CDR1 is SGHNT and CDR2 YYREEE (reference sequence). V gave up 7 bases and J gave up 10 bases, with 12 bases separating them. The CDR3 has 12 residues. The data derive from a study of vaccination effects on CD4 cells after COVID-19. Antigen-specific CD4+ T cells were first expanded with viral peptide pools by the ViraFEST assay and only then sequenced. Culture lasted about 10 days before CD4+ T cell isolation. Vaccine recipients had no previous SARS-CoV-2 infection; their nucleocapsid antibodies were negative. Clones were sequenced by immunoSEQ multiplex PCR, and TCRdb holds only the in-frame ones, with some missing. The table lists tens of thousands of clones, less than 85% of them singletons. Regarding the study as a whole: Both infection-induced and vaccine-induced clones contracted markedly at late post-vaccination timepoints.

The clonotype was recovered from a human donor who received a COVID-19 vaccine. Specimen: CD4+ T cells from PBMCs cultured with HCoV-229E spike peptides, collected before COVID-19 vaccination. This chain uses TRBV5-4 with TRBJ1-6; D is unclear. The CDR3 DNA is TGTGCCAGCCGCGTAGACTTCTCACCCCTCCACTTT. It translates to CASRVDFSPLHF.